A selection of T cell receptor beta chains follows, all from one sample in a study of cytomegalovirus exposure and HLA in healthy donors. The protocol was immunoSEQ multiplex PCR, while the TCRdb copy is restricted to in-frame clones and leaves out a portion. Here the sample spans roughly 150,000 clones, 82% being singletons. The specimen was PBMCs. Receptors were obtained from a male donor in good health and CMV-seronegative. Each CDR3 is given with its conserved first and last residue. A D gene is named only where the DNA matches it firmly. Rows may omit the clone size; those that give it use once, few, many or a size class.

cdr3_aa: CASSSEARYYEQYF; cdr3_nt: TGTGCCAGCAGCTCCGAGGCGCGTTACTACGAGCAGTACTTC; v_call: TRBV11-2; d_call: .; j_call: TRBJ2-7; clone_size: .
cdr3_aa: CASSLDRGAYEQYF; cdr3_nt: TGTGCCAGCAGTTTAGACAGGGGGGCCTACGAGCAGTACTTC; v_call: TRBV27; d_call: TRBD1; j_call: TRBJ2-7; clone_size: .
cdr3_aa: CASSSGIGANVLTF; cdr3_nt: TGCGCCAGCAGCTCAGGGATCGGGGCCAACGTCCTGACTTTC; v_call: TRBV5-1; d_call: .; j_call: TRBJ2-6; clone_size: .
cdr3_aa: CASNLRGPEILGAFF; cdr3_nt: TGTGCCAGCAACCTCAGGGGACCGGAGATTTTAGGAGCTTTCTTT; v_call: TRBV2; d_call: .; j_call: TRBJ1-1; clone_size: .
cdr3_aa: CAWSVSINYGYTF; cdr3_nt: TGTGCCTGGAGTGTAAGCATTAACTATGGCTACACCTTC; v_call: TRBV30; d_call: .; j_call: TRBJ1-2; clone_size: .
cdr3_aa: CASSPRGQSSYNEQFF; cdr3_nt: TGTGCCAGCTCACCAAGGGGGCAGAGCTCCTACAATGAGCAGTTCTTC; v_call: TRBV18; d_call: TRBD1; j_call: TRBJ2-1; clone_size: .
cdr3_aa: CASSTTRQGSTDTQYF; cdr3_nt: TGTGCCAGTAGTACGACAAGACAGGGTAGCACAGATACGCAGTATTTT; v_call: TRBV19; d_call: TRBD1; j_call: TRBJ2-3; clone_size: .
cdr3_aa: CASSLQGGDTQYF; cdr3_nt: TGTGCCAGCAGCTTGCAGGGAGGAGATACGCAGTATTTT; v_call: TRBV7-2; d_call: .; j_call: TRBJ2-3; clone_size: .
cdr3_aa: CATSGWRGVTEAFF; cdr3_nt: TGTGCCACCAGCGGTTGGCGCGGGGTCACTGAAGCTTTCTTT; v_call: TRBV15; d_call: .; j_call: TRBJ1-1; clone_size: .
cdr3_aa: CATSRGGGGGRDTQYF; cdr3_nt: TGTGCCACCAGCAGAGGGGGGGGTGGGGGCAGGGATACGCAGTATTTT; v_call: TRBV15; d_call: .; j_call: TRBJ2-3; clone_size: once
cdr3_aa: CASLLGGAGYNEQFF; cdr3_nt: TGCGCCAGCCTTTTGGGCGGGGCGGGCTACAATGAGCAGTTCTTC; v_call: TRBV5-1; d_call: .; j_call: TRBJ2-1; clone_size: .
cdr3_aa: CASSSGGGWGTGSAYEQYF; cdr3_nt: TGTGCCAGCAGCTCTGGGGGGGGCTGGGGGACAGGGTCAGCCTACGAGCAGTACTTC; v_call: TRBV28; d_call: TRBD1; j_call: TRBJ2-7; clone_size: once
cdr3_aa: CASSFHLSGNTIYF; cdr3_nt: TGTGCCAGCAGCTTTCACTTATCTGGAAACACCATATATTTT; v_call: TRBV14; d_call: .; j_call: TRBJ1-3; clone_size: .
cdr3_aa: CASSRGGAGFYNEQFF; cdr3_nt: TGTGCCAGCAGCCGCGGGGGGGCAGGGTTCTACAATGAGCAGTTCTTC; v_call: TRBV11-2; d_call: TRBD2; j_call: TRBJ2-1; clone_size: once